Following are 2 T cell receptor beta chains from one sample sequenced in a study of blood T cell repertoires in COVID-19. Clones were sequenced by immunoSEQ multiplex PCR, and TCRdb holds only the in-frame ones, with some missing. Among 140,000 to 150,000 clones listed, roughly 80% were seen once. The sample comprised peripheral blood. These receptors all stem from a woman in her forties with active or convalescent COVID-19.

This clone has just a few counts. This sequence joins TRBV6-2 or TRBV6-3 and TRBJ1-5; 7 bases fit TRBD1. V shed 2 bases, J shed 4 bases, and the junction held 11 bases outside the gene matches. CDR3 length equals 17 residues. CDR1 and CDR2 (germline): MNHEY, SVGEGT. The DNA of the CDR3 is TGTGCCAGCAGTTACCCACAATCGGACAGGAAAAATCAGCCCCAGCATTTT. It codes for CASSYPQSDRKNQPQHF.

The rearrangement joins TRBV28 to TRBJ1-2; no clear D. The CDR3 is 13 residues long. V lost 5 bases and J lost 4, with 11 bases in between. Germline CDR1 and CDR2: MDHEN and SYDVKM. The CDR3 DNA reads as TGTGCCAGCAGTCCCGACACCCTCTATGGCTACACCTTC. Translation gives CASSPDTLYGYTF.